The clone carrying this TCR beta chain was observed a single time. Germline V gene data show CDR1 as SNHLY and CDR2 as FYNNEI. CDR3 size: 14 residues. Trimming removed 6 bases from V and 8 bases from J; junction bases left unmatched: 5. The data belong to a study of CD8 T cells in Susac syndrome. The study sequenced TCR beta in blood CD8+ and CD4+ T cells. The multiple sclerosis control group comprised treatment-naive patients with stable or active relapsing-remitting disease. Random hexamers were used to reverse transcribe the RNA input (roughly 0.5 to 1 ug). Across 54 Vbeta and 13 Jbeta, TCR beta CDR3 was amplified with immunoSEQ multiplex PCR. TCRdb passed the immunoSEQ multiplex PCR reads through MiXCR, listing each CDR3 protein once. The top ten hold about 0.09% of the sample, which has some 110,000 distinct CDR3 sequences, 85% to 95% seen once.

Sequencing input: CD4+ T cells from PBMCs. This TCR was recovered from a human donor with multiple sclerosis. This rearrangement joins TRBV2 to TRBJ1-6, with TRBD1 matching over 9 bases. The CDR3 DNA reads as TGTGCCAGCAGCGTACAGGGGGCGCATTCACCCCTCCACTTT. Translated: CASSVQGAHSPLHF. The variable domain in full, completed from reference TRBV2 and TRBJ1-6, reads EPEVTQTPSHQVTQMGQEVILRCVPISNHLYFYWYRQILGQKVEFLVSFYNNEISEKSEIFDDQFSVERPDGSNFTLKIRSTKLEDSAMYFCASSVQGAHSPLHFGNGTRLTVT.